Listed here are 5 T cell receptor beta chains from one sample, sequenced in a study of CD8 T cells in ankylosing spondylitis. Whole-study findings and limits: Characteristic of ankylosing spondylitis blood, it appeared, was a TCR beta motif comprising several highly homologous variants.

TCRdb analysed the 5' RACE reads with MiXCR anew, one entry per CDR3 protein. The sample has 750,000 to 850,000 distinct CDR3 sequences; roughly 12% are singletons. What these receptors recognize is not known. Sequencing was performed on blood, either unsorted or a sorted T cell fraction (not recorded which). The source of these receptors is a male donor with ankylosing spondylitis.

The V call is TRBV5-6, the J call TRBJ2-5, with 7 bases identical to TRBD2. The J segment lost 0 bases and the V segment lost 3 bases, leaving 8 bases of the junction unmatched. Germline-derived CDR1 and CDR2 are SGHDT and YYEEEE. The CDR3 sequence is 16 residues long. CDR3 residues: CASSSSGDPYQETQYF. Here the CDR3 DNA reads TGTGCCAGCAGCTCTAGCGGAGACCCGTACCAAGAGACCCAGTACTTC.

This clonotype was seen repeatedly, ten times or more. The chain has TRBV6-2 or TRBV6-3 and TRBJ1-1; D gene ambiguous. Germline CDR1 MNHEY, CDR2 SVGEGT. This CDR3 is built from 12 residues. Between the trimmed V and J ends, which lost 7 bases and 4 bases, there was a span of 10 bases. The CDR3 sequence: CASMDPGTEAFF. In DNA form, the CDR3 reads TGTGCCAGCATGGACCCGGGCACTGAAGCTTTCTTT.

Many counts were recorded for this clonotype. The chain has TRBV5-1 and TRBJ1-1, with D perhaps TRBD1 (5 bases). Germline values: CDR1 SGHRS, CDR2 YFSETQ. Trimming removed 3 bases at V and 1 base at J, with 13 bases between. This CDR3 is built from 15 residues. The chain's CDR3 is CASSSQEVRNTEAFF. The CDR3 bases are TGCGCCAGCAGCTCACAGGAGGTCAGGAACACTGAAGCTTTCTTT.

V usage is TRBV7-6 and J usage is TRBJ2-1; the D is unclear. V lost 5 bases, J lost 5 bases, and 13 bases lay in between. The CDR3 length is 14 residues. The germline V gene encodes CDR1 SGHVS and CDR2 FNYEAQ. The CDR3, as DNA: TGTGCCAGCAGCCGGGTCCTGTTCGACAATGAGCAGTTCTTC. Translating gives CASSRVLFDNEQFF.

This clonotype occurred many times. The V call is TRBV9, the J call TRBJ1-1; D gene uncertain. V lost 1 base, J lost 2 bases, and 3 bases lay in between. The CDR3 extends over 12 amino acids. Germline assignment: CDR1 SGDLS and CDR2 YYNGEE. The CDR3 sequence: CASSVTNTEAFF. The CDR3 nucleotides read TGTGCCAGCAGCGTAACAAACACTGAAGCTTTCTTT.